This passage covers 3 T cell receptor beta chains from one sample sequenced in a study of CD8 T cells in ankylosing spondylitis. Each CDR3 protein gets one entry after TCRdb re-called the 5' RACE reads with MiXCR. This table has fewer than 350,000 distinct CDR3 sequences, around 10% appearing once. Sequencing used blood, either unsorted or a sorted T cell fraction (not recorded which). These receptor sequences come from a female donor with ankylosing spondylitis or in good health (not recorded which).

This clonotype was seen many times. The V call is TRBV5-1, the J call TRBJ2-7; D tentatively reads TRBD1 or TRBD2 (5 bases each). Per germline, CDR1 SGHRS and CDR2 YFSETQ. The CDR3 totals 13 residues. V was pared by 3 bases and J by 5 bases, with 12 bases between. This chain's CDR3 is CASSSLRGDEQYF. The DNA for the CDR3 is TGCGCCAGCAGCTCTCTAAGGGGAGACGAGCAGTACTTC.

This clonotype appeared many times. The CDR3 DNA sequence: TGTGCCACCAAATCAGGACTAGCGGGGTACACCGGGGAGCTGTTTTTT. It encodes CATKSGLAGYTGELFF. The chain carries TRBV28 and TRBJ2-2; TRBD2 aligns across 12 bases. The CDR3 consists of 16 residues. Germline values: CDR1 MDHEN, CDR2 SYDVKM. Losses at the gene ends were 10 bases for V and 3 bases for J; bases not matched to a gene: 9.

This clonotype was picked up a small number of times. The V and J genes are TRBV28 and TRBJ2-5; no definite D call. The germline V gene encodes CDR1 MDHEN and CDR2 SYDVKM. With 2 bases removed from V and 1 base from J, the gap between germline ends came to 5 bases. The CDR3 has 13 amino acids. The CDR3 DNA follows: TGTGCCAGCAGTTTAAGCTTCCAAGAGACCCAGTACTTC. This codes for CASSLSFQETQYF.